This TCR beta chain is drawn from a study of cytomegalovirus exposure and HLA in healthy donors (dated by TCRdb to about 2017). In terms of the full investigation: An earlier analysis of 587 of the donors reported approximately 300 Gb of sequence data and 100 million to 140 million unique TCR beta sequences from about 179 million T cells. An early release that covered approximately 600 HLA-typed donors contained approximately 300 gigabases of sequencing data and about 84 million unique TCR sequences. Of the approximately 400 genotyped donors, 70% to 90% were placed in the genetic ancestry cluster associated with self-reported Caucasian donors. The aim of the study was to test whether cataloging public T cell receptors could identify signatures of past pathogen exposure. The study profiled the T cell repertoires of hundreds of subjects by immunosequencing and related them to cytomegalovirus serostatus. In addition to the first cohort of roughly 700 subjects, a separate validation cohort of approximately 120 different subjects was used. High-throughput TCR immunosequencing, statistical association of individual TCRs with disease status, and machine learning were combined to predict cytomegalovirus infection status. A later analysis re-analyzed previously published TCR beta repertoires from roughly 630 donors and added high-resolution HLA genotyping to study TCR occurrence patterns. Rather than drawing on any new phenotypic data, the later analysis identified candidate immune exposures from TCR beta sequences and the way those sequences occurred across donors. An earlier analysis of 450 to 750 of the donors used high-throughput TCR beta sequencing to judge whether each TCR beta V gene segment behaved as functional or pseudogenic. Alongside the repertoire data, information on donor age, sex, ethnicity and CMV serostatus was compiled. A later genetic analysis used genome-wide SNP genotypes for about 60% of the roughly 700 donors, treating that subset as a discovery cohort. All discovery cohort repertoires had been generated on a single sequencing platform. Both class I and class II loci were covered by HLA typing, at four-digit resolution. Typing coverage varied by locus: about 620-630 donors for A, B, C, DRB1 and DQB1; 500 to 550 for DQA1; about 570 for DPA1; roughly 470 for DPB1. Roughly 5 DR-DQ haplotypes were treated as single units for association and clustering because of strong linkage in the cohort. On average, roughly 240,000 unique TCR beta nucleotide sequences were sequenced per donor among some 420 genotyped donors of the cohort, with roughly 18% of those sequences being non-productive. Overall study results and their limits: Specific HLA alleles were associated with over 15,000 TCR beta sequences at a false discovery rate of 0.05 in a later analysis. In a later genetic analysis, fewer N-insertions in productive TCRs were reported among donors in an Asian-associated ancestry cluster than the roughly 700-donor mean. In an earlier analysis of some 500 of the donors, most TCR beta V segments appeared in productive rearrangements about 90% or about 30% of the time, broadly matching IMGT annotations. A further reported finding was that TCR beta sequences accurately predicted the HLA-A and HLA-B alleles for most subjects in the first cohort. Presence/absence analyses assumed roughly uniform sequencing depth across donors, an assumption that may not hold. Correlated functional status among segregating V segments might be attributable to linkage disequilibrium, but an unknown experimental factor could not be ruled out. The only immune exposure information available for the cohort was CMV serostatus. The earlier analysis of some 560 of the donors excluded over 15 rarely observed V segments, including chromosome 9 orphons, because counts were too low. In vitro tests confirmed that a few of the cytomegalovirus-associated TCR beta chains recognize cytomegalovirus antigens. The 87-base-pair reads could not distinguish some IMGT-functional V segments, including TRBV6-2 and TRBV6-3, so those segments were excluded. A group of highly shared sequence variants was considered likely to be a technical artifact of the sequencing pipeline. In a later genetic analysis, a missense DCLRE1C variant was associated with V-gene and J-gene trimming of TCR beta chains, and the association was replicated in an independent cohort. According to a later analysis, TCR association rates differed among HLA loci, with DRB1 alleles showing the most associated TCRs and HLA-C alleles showing the fewest. When HLA alleles, especially DR and DQ, strongly co-occurred, attributing TCR associations to individual alleles was difficult. The authors suggested that the approach could potentially be extended to other disease states and immunological phenotypes. In a later analysis, HLA-associated TCR beta chains were found to be more clonally expanded and to have lower generation probabilities than equally common non-associated chains. The study gave a list of 150 to 200 TCR beta chains associated with cytomegalovirus. In both the original and validation cohorts, the classifier was reported to diagnose cytomegalovirus status with high specificity and sensitivity. Because some donors lacked HLA typing at each locus, the association tests relied only on the typed subset. Most TCR sequences were observed very rarely across donors, whereas some public TCRs were present in many individuals. Only TCR beta chains were sequenced in this cohort, and the absence of alpha or paired-chain data limited detectable features. According to a later analysis, parvovirus B19, influenza, CMV and Epstein-Barr virus appeared linked to several top co-occurrence clusters. A later analysis found that most CMV-associated TCR beta chains appeared HLA-restricted, with HLA associations seemingly driven largely by CMV exposure.

V and J lose 10 bases and 1 base, and a span of 14 bases separates them. CDR1 and CDR2, per the germline V gene, are MNHNS and SASEGT. Reading from cysteine to phenylalanine, the CDR3 counts 14 amino acids. Just CDR3 DNA is preserved here, 42 bases in frame from base 1. Details on this clone: Its antigen is unknown. No base quality information exists; no much larger clone differs at one position. Other DNA sequences in this sample translate to the same CDR3.

The cohort consisted of 650 to 700 healthy bone marrow donors. Cohort members were all nominally healthy when sampled, although unrecorded immune exposures were likely present. The donor tested CMV seropositive, placing the donor among the approximately 310 seropositive members of the cohort. A peripheral blood sample was collected from each donor, and TCR beta sequencing was performed on peripheral blood mononuclear cells. The Qiagen DNeasy Blood Extraction Kit was used to extract genomic DNA from the blood cell samples. Libraries were prepared through the immunoSEQ multiplex PCR assay. For the multiplex PCR, a mixture combining 60 forward primers for TCR Vbeta segments and 13 reverse primers for TCR Jbeta segments was used. The CDR3 region of rearranged TCR beta genes was amplified from genomic DNA with a multiplex PCR assay. The Illumina HiSeq System was used to sequence the amplified TCR beta libraries as 87-base-pair reads. Regarding the original processing steps: A later analysis counted about 80 million unique TCR beta chains across the 550 to 800 repertoires, and some 11 million of these chains were shared by at least two donors. A nearest-neighbor algorithm error-corrected the raw reads and collapsed the reads into unique sequences, merging closely related sequences to remove PCR and sequencing errors. V, D and J gene segments were assigned by aligning CDR3 sequences to IMGT reference sequences. For a sequence to be retained, a match of at least six nucleotides was required to both a V gene segment and a J gene segment. A rearrangement counted as productive if the CDR3 had no stop codons and remained in frame with V and J, and every other rearrangement counted as non-productive. CDR3 was defined according to IMGT convention as the region running from the second conserved V-encoded cysteine to the conserved J-encoded phenylalanine. The earlier analysis of 587 of the donors excluded sequences that lacked an unambiguous match to a single V gene segment. In an earlier analysis of 500 to 750 of the donors, V segments were called functional above 56.7% productive rearrangements and were called segregating when the between-donor standard deviation exceeded 5%. A statistical classification framework was built to diagnose cytomegalovirus status from the catalog of TCR beta chain sequences. In a later analysis, V and J genes were assigned by comparing TCR nucleotide sequences against IMGT/GENE-DB human TR gene sequences. The TCRdist pipeline was used in a later analysis to assign CDR3 sequences and most-parsimonious VDJ recombination scenarios. In a later analysis, each TCR beta chain was defined by its CDR3 amino acid sequence together with its V-gene family, and reads lacking a unique V-gene family were excluded. To address suspected cross-contamination and a sequencing artifact, a later analysis removed several hundred highly shared, low-generation-probability nucleotide sequences. In a later analysis, a clonal expansion index for each public chain was calculated from normalized within-repertoire ranks of inferred template counts. Generation probabilities in a later analysis came from a VDJ recombination model fitted to out-of-frame rearrangements, and those results were checked against IGoR. Hypergeometric tests were used in a later analysis to score TCR-TCR, TCR-HLA and TCR-CMV co-occurrence, with a repertoire-size bias correction applied to the TCR pairs. False discovery rates were estimated in a later analysis by permuting HLA or CMV assignments 20 times. In a later analysis, co-occurring TCRs were grouped using DBSCAN, and TCRdist sequence similarity was added for clustering within HLA-allele-positive subsets. For co-occurrence clustering, repertoires with fewer than 30,000 or more than 120,000 public chains were excluded, along with five or six repertoires with anomalous nucleotide sharing. TCRdb took over this immuneACCESS table, retaining in-frame rearrangements with V and J assigned. Such tables are incomplete; in checked studies, under half of the missing clones stem from an unresolved V gene, and the remainder is unexplained. For V, J and clone size, that table is used; D and trimming come from the DNA. For this sample the table gives under 150,000 clones, of which 74% were detected only once. The ten top clones hold 4.2% of the sample.

The source material was PBMCs. Rearrangement joined TRBV6-1 to TRBJ1-5, with no D gene named confidently. The clonotype was recovered from a woman aged 40-49 years in good health and CMV-seropositive. The CDR3 here reads CATLWENSNQPQHF. The DNA sequence is as follows: TGTGCCACCCTTTGGGAGAACAGCAATCAGCCCCAGCATTTT.